This T cell receptor (beta chain) emerged from a study of blood T cells in healthy people across ages. Germline V gene lookup returns CDR1 LNHDA and CDR2 SQIVND (reference sequence). The CDR3 extends over 13 amino acids. Study-wide points: As age increased, TCR beta diversity per million T cells fell in a roughly linear fashion. Long-lived and aged donors differed, with more naive CD4+ cells and higher diversity in the long-lived.

Each sample provided at least 5.5 micrograms of extracted total RNA. A second about 7 to 12 cycle PCR used barcoded and J-beta primers. TCRdb called the 5' RACE reads again in MiXCR, with one record for every CDR3 protein. The sample has more than 650,000 distinct CDR3 sequences; about 20% are singletons. This clonotype was observed a handful of times. What it binds is unknown. One end of the junction is discordant with germline, which a read error may explain. The chain links TRBV19 to TRBJ2-5, with 7 bases lining up with TRBD1. The TCR sequence derives from a man between 65 and 85 years old in good health. Sequenced input: blood. CDR3 in DNA: TGTGCCAGTAGTATCGACAGGGAAGAGACCCGGTACTTC. It specifies CASSIDREETRYF.